This TCR beta chain was retrieved from a study of HIV-infected children after antiretroviral therapy interruption. Study outcomes and limitations: Naive CD4+ CDR3 sharing between time points fell after interruption began.

The TCR library was built from RNA with a 3' RACE protocol and unique molecular identifiers. Each CDR3 protein is one row after TCRdb ran MiXCR on the 3' RACE reads. Here the sample spans some 90,000 distinct CDR3 sequences, 6.9% being singletons. CDR1 and CDR2 (germline): SGHRS, YFSETQ. Deletions cut 4 bases from V and 5 bases from J, with 18 bases between. The CDR3 has 15 residues. This clonotype was observed at least ten times. Its antigen is undetermined. The treatment: PENTA 11 planned treatment interruption arm or continuous ART arm. The material sequenced was CD45RA+ CD4+ T cells from PBMCs, pooled from several time points, taken from a donor given antiretroviral therapy, either interrupted or continuous. Subset meaning: naive CD4+ CD45RA+ CD45RO- T cells. This chain links TRBV5-1 with TRBJ1-2; D not resolved. The TCR comes from a pool of human donors with HIV. The CDR3 spells CASSTGYRDSYGYTF. The CDR3 DNA follows: TGCGCCAGCAGCACCGGATACAGAGATTCTTATGGCTACACCTTC. Filled out from reference TRBV5-1 and TRBJ1-2, the complete variable domain reads KAGVTQTPRYLIKTRGQQVTLSCSPISGHRSVSWYQQTPGQGLQFLFEYFSETQRNKGNFPGRFSGRQFSNSRSEMNVSTLELGDSALYLCASSTGYRDSYGYTFGSGTRLTVV.